These 14 T cell receptor beta chains were all obtained from the same sample, sequenced in a study of identical twins. TCRdb passed the 5' RACE reads through MiXCR, listing each CDR3 protein once. The repertoire has hundreds of thousands of distinct CDR3 sequences, 20% to 30% of them found once; the top ten carry around 3%. These data are also associated with another study on T cells expressing NK-cell markers.

Sequencing used CD4+ T cells sorted from blood. Receptors were obtained from a young woman in good health.

The chain carries TRBV18 and TRBJ1-5; D is possibly TRBD1 (5 bases). The ends were cut back, 1 base at V and 4 bases at J, with 11 bases in the middle. Per the germline V gene, CDR1 is KGHSH and CDR2 is LQKENI. The CDR3 has 15 residues. This CDR3 reads CASSPQQARNQPQHF. The CDR3 DNA reads TGTGCCAGCTCACCACAACAGGCCAGGAATCAGCCCCAGCATTTT.

This rearrangement joins TRBV5-1 to TRBJ2-1; TRBD2 agrees at 11 bases. Trimming took 0 bases from V and 7 from J; bases not matched to a gene: 12. The CDR3 spans 18 residues. Germline CDR1 reads SGHRS; CDR2 reads YFSETQ. The CDR3 DNA follows: TGCGCCAGCAGCTTGGCCTTGGGGAAACTAGCGGGGGAGAATGAGCAGTTCTTC. The encoded protein is CASSLALGKLAGENEQFF.

This clonotype came up a few times. The rearrangement joins TRBV7-2 to TRBJ2-3; D perhaps matches TRBD1 (5 bases). The CDR3 length is 16 residues. V was trimmed by 2 bases and J by 2 bases, leaving 14 bases between them. Germline lookup yields CDR1 SGHTA and CDR2 FQGNSA. The CDR3 here is CASSLQPDSFTDTQYF. CDR3 bases: TGTGCCAGCAGCTTACAACCCGACAGTTTCACAGATACGCAGTATTTT.

This clonotype came up a few times. The chain combines TRBV10-3 with TRBJ2-1; a possible D gene is TRBD1 (5 bases). V lost 7 bases to trimming and J lost 5 bases, with 15 bases between them. This CDR3 comprises 14 residues. CDR1 is ENHRY and CDR2 is SYGVKD in the germline V gene. Here the CDR3 reads CAITQGAVNNEQFF. The CDR3 region has the DNA TGTGCCATCACCCAAGGGGCGGTGAACAATGAGCAGTTCTTC.

The V gene is TRBV11-1, the J gene TRBJ2-7; no clear D gene. CDR3 length: 12 residues. V gave up 4 bases and J gave up 6 bases, with 10 bases separating them. CDR1 is SGHAT, CDR2 FQDESV, per germline (reference sequence). In DNA form, the CDR3 reads TGTGCCAGCAGCTCAAAGCTTGGCGAGCAGTACTTC. Amino acids: CASSSKLGEQYF.

This clonotype was detected only a few times. The V and J genes are TRBV10-3 and TRBJ2-7, with a tentative D call TRBD1 (6 bases). V lost 6 bases to trimming and J lost 0 bases, with 9 bases between them. CDR1 is ENHRY and CDR2 is SYGVKD in the germline V gene. The CDR3 consists of 13 residues. The CDR3 sequence is CAISRDTSYEQYF. CDR3 DNA: TGTGCCATCAGCAGGGACACCTCCTACGAGCAGTACTTC.

The V call is TRBV7-6, the J call TRBJ2-3; 11 bases line up with TRBD2. J was trimmed by 12 bases and V by 1 base; bases with no gene match: 3. Germline V gene data show CDR1 as SGHVS and CDR2 as FNYEAQ. CDR3 size: 13 residues. The CDR3 region is CASSLGTSGFQYF. The CDR3 DNA sequence: TGTGCCAGCAGCTTAGGGACTAGCGGGTTCCAGTATTTT. The complete variable domain, with remaining parts taken from reference TRBV7-6 and TRBJ2-3, reads GAGVSQSPRYKVTKRGQDVALRCDPISGHVSLYWYRQALGQGPEFLTYFNYEAQQDKSGLPNDRFSAERPEGSISTLTIQRTEQRDSAMYRCASSLGTSGFQYFGPGTRLTVL.

This clonotype was counted ten times or more. The chain has TRBV4-2 and TRBJ2-3, with 11 bases fitting TRBD2. The CDR3 runs 15 residues. The trim removed 4 bases at V and 6 bases at J, leaving 6 bases unmatched. Germline V gives CDR1 LGHNA, CDR2 YNFKEQ. The CDR3 nucleotides read TGTGCCAGCAGCCCCTTAGCGGGGGGGGCTGATACGCAGTATTTT. Protein product: CASSPLAGGADTQYF.

This clonotype was detected only a few times. The J gene is TRBJ2-1, the V gene TRBV20-1; 9 bases agree with TRBD2. With V trimmed by 3 bases and J by 3 bases, 3 bases remained unmatched. The CDR3 runs 14 residues. Germline lookup yields CDR1 DFQATT and CDR2 SNEGSKA (reference sequence). Here the CDR3 DNA reads TGCAGTGCTAGGCGGGGGGGTGGCTACAATGAGCAGTTCTTC. It codes for CSARRGGGYNEQFF.

V gene TRBV7-9 combines with J gene TRBJ2-7; 7 nucleotides line up with TRBD1. The CDR3 totals 15 residues. Trimming at V came to 0 bases and at J to 3 bases, leaving 5 bases not matched to a gene. The germline CDR1 and CDR2 sequences are SEHNR and FQNEAQ (reference sequence). CDR3 nucleotides: TGTGCCAGCAGCTTAGCGGGGGACAGAGTCTACGAGCAGTACTTC. Translated: CASSLAGDRVYEQYF.

This clonotype was seen more than once but under ten times. This sequence joins TRBV6-5 and TRBJ2-2; weak D call: TRBD1 (6 bases). Germline loops: CDR1 MNHEY, CDR2 SVGAGI. Deletions cut 3 bases from V and 2 bases from J, with 10 bases between. This CDR3 is 15 amino acids long. CDR3 in DNA: TGTGCCAGCAGTTATGCAGGGGCTAACACCGGGGAGCTGTTTTTT. Translated, it gives CASSYAGANTGELFF.

This clonotype appeared a few times. V usage is TRBV29-1 and J usage is TRBJ2-2, with D unclear. CDR1 is SQVTM, CDR2 ANQGSEA, per germline. The CDR3 loop spans 10 amino acids. The CDR3 loop reads CAVFTGELFF. The CDR3 DNA reads as TGCGCGGTCTTCACCGGGGAGCTGTTTTTT.

This rearrangement joins TRBV5-1 to TRBJ1-1, with 7 positions matching TRBD1. V lost 3 bases and J lost 3; bases outside the gene matches: 8. CDR3 size: 15 residues. Looked up from germline, CDR1 is SGHRS and CDR2 is YFSETQ. CDR3 nucleotide sequence: TGCGCCAGCAGCTACGATCCGACAGGGTACACTGAAGCTTTCTTT. Translating it yields CASSYDPTGYTEAFF.

This clonotype has a count of ten or more. In nucleotides, the CDR3 is TGTGCCAGCAGTCCGTCGACAGGGAGGTCCTACAATGAGCAGTTCTTC. This encodes CASSPSTGRSYNEQFF. The chain is built from TRBV12-3 or TRBV12-4 and TRBJ2-1; a weak D match, TRBD1 (7 bases). The CDR3 sequence is 16 residues long. V dropped 5 bases and J dropped 1 base, with 15 bases sitting between them.